The clone carrying this T cell receptor (beta chain) was seen a single time. Assay: immunoSEQ multiplex PCR; the TCRdb copy retains only in-frame clones and omits some. Of approximately 280,000 clones detected, nearly 90% appear once; the ten largest clones hold less than 2%. The data were taken from a study of blood T cell repertoires in COVID-19. The sample was PBMCs or T cells enriched from blood (not recorded which). The sequence was obtained from a woman between 55 and 75 years old who had recovered from COVID-19.

This CDR3 is CASSAPGIYEQYF. The CDR3 nucleotides read TGTGCCAGCAGCGCCCCAGGGATCTACGAGCAGTACTTC. The chain is built from TRBV5-4 and TRBJ2-7, with D perhaps matching TRBD1 (5 bases). This CDR3 region has 13 residues. V was pared by 4 bases and J by 3 bases, with 11 bases between. From germline, CDR1 is SGHNT and CDR2 YYREEE (reference sequence).